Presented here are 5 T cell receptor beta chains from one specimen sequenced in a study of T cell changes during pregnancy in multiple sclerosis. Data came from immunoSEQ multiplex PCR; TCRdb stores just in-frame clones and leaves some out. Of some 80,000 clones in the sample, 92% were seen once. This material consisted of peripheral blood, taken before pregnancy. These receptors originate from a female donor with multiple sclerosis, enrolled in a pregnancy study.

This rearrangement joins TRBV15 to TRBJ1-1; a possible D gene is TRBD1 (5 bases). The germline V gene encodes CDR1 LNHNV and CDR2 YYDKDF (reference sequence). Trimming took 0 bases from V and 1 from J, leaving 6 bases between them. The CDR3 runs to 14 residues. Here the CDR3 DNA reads TGTGCCACCAGCAGAGACAGGGCGAACACTGAAGCTTTCTTT. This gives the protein CATSRDRANTEAFF.

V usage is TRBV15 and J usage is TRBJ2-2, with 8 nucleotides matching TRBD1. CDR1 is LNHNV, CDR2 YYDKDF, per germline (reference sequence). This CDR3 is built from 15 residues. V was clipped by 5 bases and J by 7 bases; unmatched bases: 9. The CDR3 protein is CATSGSRGHSGELFF. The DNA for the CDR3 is TGTGCCACCAGCGGTTCCAGGGGGCACAGCGGGGAGCTGTTTTTT.

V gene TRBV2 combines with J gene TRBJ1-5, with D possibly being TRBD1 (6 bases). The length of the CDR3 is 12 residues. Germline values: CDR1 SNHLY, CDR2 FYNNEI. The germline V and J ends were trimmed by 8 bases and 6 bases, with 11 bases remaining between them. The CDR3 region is CASGRGTQPQHF. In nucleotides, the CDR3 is TGTGCCAGCGGAAGGGGGACTCAGCCCCAGCATTTT. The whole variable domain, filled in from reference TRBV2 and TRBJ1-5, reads EPEVTQTPSHQVTQMGQEVILRCVPISNHLYFYWYRQILGQKVEFLVSFYNNEISEKSEIFDDQFSVERPDGSNFTLKIRSTKLEDSAMYFCASGRGTQPQHFGDGTRLSIL.

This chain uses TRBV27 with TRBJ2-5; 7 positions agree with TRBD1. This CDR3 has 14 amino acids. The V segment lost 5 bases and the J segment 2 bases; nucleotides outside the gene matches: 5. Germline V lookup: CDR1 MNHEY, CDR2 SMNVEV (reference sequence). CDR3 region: CASSVRQGQETQYF. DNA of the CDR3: TGTGCCAGCAGTGTACGACAGGGTCAAGAGACCCAGTACTTC.

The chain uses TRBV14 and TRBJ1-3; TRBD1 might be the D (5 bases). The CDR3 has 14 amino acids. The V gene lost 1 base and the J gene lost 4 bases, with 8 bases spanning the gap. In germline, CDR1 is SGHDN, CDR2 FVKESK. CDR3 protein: CASSQAGFGNTIYF. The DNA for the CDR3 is TGTGCCAGCAGCCAAGCAGGGTTCGGAAACACCATATATTTT.